This T cell receptor beta chain was identified in a study of graft-versus-host responses after intestinal transplantation. Turning to the study itself: Every transplant recipient was induced with anti-thymocyte globulin, then maintained on tacrolimus and steroids for two to three years. Overall study results and limits: Ileal or blood samples showed some GvH clones first, and such clones were also found in recipient marrow. Declining HvG levels early post-transplant were linked to peak circulating GvH clone levels. Those patients showing graft-donor T cell macrochimerism displayed high graft-versus-host to host-versus-graft clonal ratios in allografts.

The CDR3 sequence is 16 residues long. Germline V gene sequence: CDR1 KGHSH, CDR2 LQKENI. The junction had 9 bases not matched to a gene; V was cut back by 5 bases and J by 2 bases. Produced via immunoSEQ multiplex PCR; TCRdb's table is partial and in-frame only. The sample has 130,000 to 150,000 clones, about nine tenths seen once. Regarding this clone: Its specificity is unknown.

The J gene is TRBJ2-3, the V gene TRBV18; 8 bases fit TRBD1. Material: unstimulated CD4+ T cells sorted from spleen or lymph node cells, obtained before intestinal transplant. This sequence was found in a human donor who received an intestinal transplant. The CDR3 bases are TGTGCCAGCTCATCAAGGACAGGGAAAGCCACAGATACGCAGTATTTT. Its translation is CASSSRTGKATDTQYF.